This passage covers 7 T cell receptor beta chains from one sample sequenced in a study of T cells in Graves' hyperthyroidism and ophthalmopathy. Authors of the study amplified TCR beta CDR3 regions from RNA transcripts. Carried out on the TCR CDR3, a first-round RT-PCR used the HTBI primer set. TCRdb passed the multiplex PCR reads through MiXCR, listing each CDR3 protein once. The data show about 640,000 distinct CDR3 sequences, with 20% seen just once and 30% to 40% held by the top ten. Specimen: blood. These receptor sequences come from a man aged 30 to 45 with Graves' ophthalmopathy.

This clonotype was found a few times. CDR3 loop: CASGGRDLSYEQYF. CDR3 sequence (DNA): TGTGCCAGCGGGGGCAGGGACCTCTCCTACGAGCAGTACTTC. This chain uses TRBV6-1 with TRBJ2-7; tentative D call: TRBD1 (6 bases). The CDR3 has 14 amino acids. Germline loops: CDR1 MNHNS, CDR2 SASEGT. The germline V and J ends were trimmed by 8 bases and 0 bases, with 14 bases remaining between them.

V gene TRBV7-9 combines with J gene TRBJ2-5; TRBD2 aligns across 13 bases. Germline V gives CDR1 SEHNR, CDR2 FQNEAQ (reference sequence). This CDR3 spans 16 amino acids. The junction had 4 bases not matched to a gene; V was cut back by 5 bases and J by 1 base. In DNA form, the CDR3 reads TGTGCCAGCAGCCGTAGACTAGCGGGAGGCCAAGAGACCCAGTACTTC. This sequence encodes CASSRRLAGGQETQYF.

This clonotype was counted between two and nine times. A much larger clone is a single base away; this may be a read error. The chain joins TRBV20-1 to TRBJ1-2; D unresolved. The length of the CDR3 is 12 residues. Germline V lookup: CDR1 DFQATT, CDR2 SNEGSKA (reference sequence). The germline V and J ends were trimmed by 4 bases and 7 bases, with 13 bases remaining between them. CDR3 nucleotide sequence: TGCAGTGCTACCCAGGACGGCTGTGGCTACACCTTC. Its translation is CSATQDGCGYTF.

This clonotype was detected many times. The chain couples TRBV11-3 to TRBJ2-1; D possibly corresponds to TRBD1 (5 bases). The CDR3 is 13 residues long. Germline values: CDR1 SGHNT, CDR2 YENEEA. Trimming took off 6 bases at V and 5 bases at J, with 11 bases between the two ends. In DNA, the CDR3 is TGTGCCAGCAGTTCGGACAATGACAATGAGCAGTTCTTC. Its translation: CASSSDNDNEQFF.

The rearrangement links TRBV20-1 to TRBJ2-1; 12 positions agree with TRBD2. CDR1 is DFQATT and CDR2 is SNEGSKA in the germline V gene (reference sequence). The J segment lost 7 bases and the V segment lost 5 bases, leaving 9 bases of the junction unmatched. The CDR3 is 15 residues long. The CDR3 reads CSAEATSGRRNEQFF. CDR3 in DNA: TGCAGTGCTGAAGCTACTAGCGGGAGGAGAAATGAGCAGTTCTTC.

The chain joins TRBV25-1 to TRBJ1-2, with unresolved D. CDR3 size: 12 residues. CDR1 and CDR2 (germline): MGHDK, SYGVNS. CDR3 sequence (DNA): TGTTCTTCCAGAGGAGGGTTCGGTGGCTACACCTTC. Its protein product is CSSRGGFGGYTF.

CDR3 DNA: TGTGCCAGCAGTTTGGGGGGAGGCGGGAGTTACTACGAGCAGTACTTC. It yields the protein CASSLGGGGSYYEQYF. The rearrangement links TRBV28 to TRBJ2-7; TRBD2 matches 7 bases. CDR1 MDHEN and CDR2 SYDVKM come from the germline V gene. This CDR3 contains 16 residues. V lost 3 bases to trimming and J lost 3 bases; unmatched junction nucleotides: 11. Using reference TRBV28 and TRBJ2-7 for the parts outside the CDR3, the full variable domain is DVKVTQSSRYLVKRTGEKVFLECVQDMDHENMFWYRQDPGLGLRLIYFSYDVKMKEKGDIPEGYSVSREKKERFSLILESASTNQTSMYLCASSLGGGGSYYEQYFGPGTRLTVT.